These 32 T cell receptor beta chains share one sample of origin, sequenced in a study of a mutant IDH1 vaccine in newly diagnosed glioma. No antigen has been identified for these receptors. The table came from immunoSEQ multiplex PCR; TCRdb's copy has only in-frame clones and leaves some out. The top ten clones hold almost 9.5% of a sample with some 30,000 clones, 60% to 85% of them seen once. The time point: week 35, safety follow-up. The content of each vaccine dose was 300 ug of mutant IDH1 20-mer peptide, and topical imiquimod accompanied it. The material sequenced was PBMCs, taken from a glioma patient whose treatment included an IDH1 peptide vaccine. Every receptor here comes from a woman aged 25-40 years with glioma. Some clones in this sample may be carry-over from other donors' samples.

The CDR3 is CASSPRQGGSLSTEAFF. The DNA for the CDR3 is TGTGCCAGCTCACCACGACAGGGCGGTAGTCTCAGCACTGAAGCTTTCTTT. The chain links TRBV18 to TRBJ1-1, with 7 positions matching TRBD1. V trimming: 1 base; J trimming: 4 bases; junction bases outside the gene matches: 12. The V gene's germline CDR1 is KGHSH and CDR2 LQKENI. The CDR3 is 17 residues long.

The chain employs TRBV5-4 and TRBJ2-1, with D tentatively TRBD1 (6 bases). V lost 0 bases and J 2 bases, leaving 15 bases between the germline ends. The CDR3 sequence is 17 residues long. Per germline, CDR1 SGHNT and CDR2 YYREEE (reference sequence). The CDR3 protein is CASSLGGKGVTYNEQFF. CDR3 nucleotides: TGTGCCAGCAGCTTGGGGGGGAAGGGGGTCACCTACAATGAGCAGTTCTTC.

The chain couples TRBV29-1 to TRBJ2-7; D unresolved. CDR3 length: 13 residues. Trimming removed 6 bases at V and 1 base at J, with 13 bases between. CDR1 and CDR2 (germline): SQVTM, ANQGSEA. The CDR3 nucleotides are TGCAGCGTCCGAGGCGGCAGTTCCTACGAGCAGTACTTC. It codes for CSVRGGSSYEQYF.

Only one count was recorded for this clone. The chain is built from TRBV6-5 and TRBJ2-7; weak D call: TRBD1 (6 bases). The CDR3 runs 13 residues. V lost 6 bases and J lost 6, with 15 bases in between. Germline V gene sequence: CDR1 MNHEY, CDR2 SVGAGI. The CDR3 DNA reads as TGTGCCAGCAGCCAGCCTGAAGGGGGCGAGCAGTACTTC. The encoded protein is CASSQPEGGEQYF.

This chain joins TRBV21-1 and TRBJ2-5; the table's D call, TRBD1, has no DNA check behind it. TRBV21-1 is a recognized pseudogene. The CDR3 runs to 17 residues. As DNA, the CDR3 is TGTGCCAGCAGCAAAGGAGCGGACAGGGGGCCACAAGAGACCCAGTACTTC. This codes for CASSKGADRGPQETQYF.

The genes are TRBV14 and TRBJ2-5, with 7 bases that match TRBD1. This CDR3 contains 15 residues. V was pared by 3 bases and J by 2 bases, with 6 bases of the junction left unmatched. CDR1 SGHDN and CDR2 FVKESK come from the germline V gene. The CDR3 sequence: CASSQVGQFQETQYF. The CDR3 region has the DNA TGTGCCAGCAGCCAGGTGGGACAGTTTCAAGAGACCCAGTACTTC.

V and J are TRBV7-3 and TRBJ1-1; TRBD1 matches 9 bases. Germline V gives CDR1 SGHTA, CDR2 FQGTGA. CDR3 length: 14 amino acids. Germline trimming cut 5 bases from V and 4 bases from J; bases unmatched to any gene: 5. The CDR3 sequence: CASSRDRVGTEAFF. The CDR3 DNA follows: TGTGCCAGCAGCAGGGACAGGGTCGGCACTGAAGCTTTCTTT.

The rearrangement links TRBV27 to TRBJ2-7; D may be TRBD2 (6 bases). CDR1 is MNHEY, CDR2 SMNVEV, per germline (reference sequence). V lost 0 bases and J 3 bases, leaving 12 bases between the germline ends. This CDR3 has 15 amino acids. CDR3 sequence (DNA): TGTGCCAGCAGTTTATCATTTGGGAGGCGCTACGAGCAGTACTTC. The encoded protein is CASSLSFGRRYEQYF.

This CDR3 is CATRNPGPGDTGELFF. The CDR3 coding sequence is TGTGCCACCCGAAACCCCGGTCCAGGGGACACCGGGGAGCTGTTTTTT. The V and J genes are TRBV10-3 and TRBJ2-2; TRBD1 might be the D (6 bases). CDR1 and CDR2 from the germline V gene are ENHRY and SYGVKD. Trimming took 10 bases from V and 3 from J, leaving 21 bases between them. The CDR3 is made up of 16 amino acids.

This chain connects TRBV29-1 to TRBJ1-2; 9 nucleotides line up with TRBD1. This CDR3 is built from 14 residues. V gave up 6 bases and J gave up 2 bases; unmatched junction bases: 7. The germline CDR1 and CDR2 sequences are SQVTM and ANQGSEA. CDR3 in DNA: TGCAGCGTCGAGGGGGACAGGGTGAACTATGGCTACACCTTC. Amino acids: CSVEGDRVNYGYTF.

This rearrangement joins TRBV28 to TRBJ2-7, with 10 bases that match TRBD2. This CDR3 region has 15 residues. The V segment lost 2 bases and the J segment 5 bases; nucleotides outside the gene matches: 6. Germline CDR1 MDHEN, CDR2 SYDVKM. CDR3 protein: CASSLTAGGLHEQYF. CDR3 nucleotide sequence: TGTGCCAGCAGTTTAACAGCGGGAGGGTTGCACGAGCAGTACTTC.

The rearrangement links TRBV6-6 to TRBJ2-1; TRBD2 is a possible D gene (5 bases). The CDR3 extends over 16 amino acids. V was cut by 0 bases and J by 7 bases, with 16 bases left in between. Germline V gene data show CDR1 as MNHNY and CDR2 as SVGAGI (reference sequence). The CDR3 DNA sequence: TGTGCCAGCAGTTACTCGCATTCTCCGGAGGTAAATGAGCAGTTCTTC. This codes for CASSYSHSPEVNEQFF.

The chain is built from TRBV18 and TRBJ2-2; maybe TRBD1 (6 bases). Germline V gives CDR1 KGHSH, CDR2 LQKENI. The germline V and J ends were trimmed by 2 bases and 0 bases, with 13 bases remaining between them. There are 17 residues in the CDR3. The CDR3 DNA reads as TGTGCCAGCTCACCAACTACCGGGACAACGAACACCGGGGAGCTGTTTTTT. This codes for CASSPTTGTTNTGELFF.

The V gene is TRBV7-6, the J gene TRBJ2-7; perhaps TRBD2 as D (5 bases). Germline V gene sequence: CDR1 SGHVS, CDR2 FNYEAQ. With 5 bases removed from V and 6 bases from J, the gap between germline ends came to 17 bases. This CDR3 is built from 14 residues. DNA for the CDR3: TGTGCCAGCAGCCCCGCGGGCGGGTGGATCGAGCAGTACTTC. It codes for CASSPAGGWIEQYF.

The rearrangement uses TRBV4-1 and TRBJ2-4; D remains ambiguous. V dropped 1 base and J dropped 0 bases, with 10 bases sitting between them. CDR3 size: 16 residues. The germline V gene has CDR1 MGHRA and CDR2 YSYEKL. The CDR3 loop reads CASSQGKRLAKNIQYF. DNA of the CDR3: TGCGCCAGCAGCCAAGGGAAAAGGCTAGCCAAAAACATTCAGTACTTC.

J is TRBJ2-1 and V is TRBV5-1, with 11 bases lining up with TRBD2. The CDR3 runs to 15 residues. Trimming removed 0 bases from V and 8 bases from J; junction bases left unmatched: 4. Germline V lookup: CDR1 SGHRS, CDR2 YFSETQ. The chain's CDR3 is CASSLVVAGGHEQFF. CDR3 nucleotides: TGCGCCAGCAGCTTGGTGGTAGCGGGAGGGCATGAGCAGTTCTTC.

This clone was recorded a few times. J is TRBJ1-3 and V is TRBV6-5; tentatively, D is TRBD1 (6 bases). Germline V CDR1 and CDR2: MNHEY, SVGAGI. Trimming removed 4 bases from V and 0 bases from J, with 13 bases in between. CDR3 length: 16 residues. The CDR3 region has the DNA TGTGCCAGCAGTTCTGGGGACACCTACTCTGGAAACACCATATATTTT. Protein product: CASSSGDTYSGNTIYF.

The chain joins TRBV7-9 to TRBJ2-3; unclear D gene. CDR1 is SEHNR, CDR2 FQNEAQ, per germline (reference sequence). This CDR3 is built from 11 residues. Trimming left V 6 bases short and J 2 bases short, with 3 bases between. The CDR3 spells CASRVTDTQYF. DNA for the CDR3: TGTGCCAGCAGAGTCACAGATACGCAGTATTTT.

This sequence joins TRBV9 and TRBJ1-5; D call uncertain. The CDR3 contains 13 residues. V was trimmed by 0 bases and J by 2 bases, leaving 3 bases between them. Germline values: CDR1 SGDLS, CDR2 YYNGEE. The CDR3 sequence is CASSVAGNQPQHF. Written as DNA, the CDR3 is TGTGCCAGCAGCGTAGCTGGCAATCAGCCCCAGCATTTT.

The chain has TRBV13 and TRBJ2-3; D is unclear. The length of the CDR3 is 12 residues. The germline V and J ends were trimmed by 4 bases and 3 bases, with 5 bases remaining between them. The germline V gene encodes CDR1 PRHDT and CDR2 FYEKMQ (reference sequence). This chain's CDR3 is CASSSQTDTQYF. For the CDR3, the DNA is TGTGCCAGCAGCTCCCAGACAGATACGCAGTATTTT.

The genes are TRBV9 and TRBJ2-2; perhaps TRBD2 as D (6 bases). Germline CDR1 is SGDLS and CDR2 is YYNGEE. The CDR3 sequence is 15 residues long. V lost 0 bases to trimming and J lost 7 bases, with 13 bases between them. The CDR3 sequence is CASSVGSGVVGELFF. For the CDR3, the DNA is TGTGCCAGCAGCGTAGGGTCGGGAGTGGTCGGGGAGCTGTTTTTT.

Remarks on this clone: The junction differs from germline at one of its ends, possibly a read error. The genes are TRBV29-1 and TRBJ1-2; tentatively, D is TRBD1 (5 bases). The CDR3 has 12 amino acids. CDR1 and CDR2 (germline): SQVTM, ANQGSEA. CDR3 sequence (DNA): TGCAGCGTGGAAGGGGATAACTATGGCTACACCTTC. It is translated as CSVEGDNYGYTF.

This rearrangement joins TRBV28 to TRBJ1-1; possibly TRBD1 for D (6 bases). CDR3 length: 14 residues. Germline-derived CDR1 and CDR2 are MDHEN and SYDVKM. Trimming removed 8 bases at V and 0 bases at J, with 13 bases between. CDR3 amino acids: CASSRGGMNTEAFF. DNA for the CDR3: TGTGCCAGCTCCCGGGGGGGCATGAACACTGAAGCTTTCTTT. The whole variable domain, filled in from reference TRBV28 and TRBJ1-1, reads DVKVTQSSRYLVKRTGEKVFLECVQDMDHENMFWYRQDPGLGLRLIYFSYDVKMKEKGDIPEGYSVSREKKERFSLILESASTNQTSMYLCASSRGGMNTEAFFGQGTRLTVV.

The chain has TRBV10-2 and TRBJ2-7; D might be TRBD2 (6 bases). With 2 bases removed from V and 6 bases from J, the gap between germline ends came to 8 bases. Germline assignment: CDR1 WSHSY and CDR2 SAAADI. The CDR3 is 12 amino acids. The CDR3 protein is CASSEGGSEQYF. The DNA for the CDR3 is TGCGCCAGCAGTGAGGGAGGGAGCGAGCAGTACTTC.

The chain carries TRBV28 and TRBJ1-4; D call uncertain. The CDR3 has 13 amino acids. Trimming cost V 4 bases and J 8 bases, with 11 bases left between them. Germline V gene lookup returns CDR1 MDHEN and CDR2 SYDVKM. DNA of the CDR3: TGTGCCAGCAGTTCCCGAAGCGGGGAAAAACTGTTTTTT. It codes for CASSSRSGEKLFF.

V and J are TRBV12-5 and TRBJ1-3, with 7 nucleotides matching TRBD1. V lost 0 bases, J lost 4 bases, and 6 bases stayed unmatched. Germline lookup yields CDR1 LGHNT and CDR2 FRNRAP. The CDR3 is 16 residues long. The CDR3 is CASGLVLRGWGNTIYF. The CDR3 nucleotides read TGTGCTAGTGGTTTGGTACTCAGGGGGTGGGGAAACACCATATATTTT.

V usage is TRBV19 and J usage is TRBJ1-5; the match to TRBD1 covers 7 bases. V shed 3 bases, J shed 0 bases, and the junction held 5 bases outside the gene matches. Germline V lookup: CDR1 LNHDA, CDR2 SQIVND (reference sequence). The CDR3 spans 16 residues. The CDR3 is CASSIGGQNSNQPQHF. The DNA for the CDR3 is TGTGCCAGTAGTATCGGGGGACAGAATAGCAATCAGCCCCAGCATTTT.

The V and J genes are TRBV5-1 and TRBJ2-1, with D perhaps matching TRBD2 (6 bases). Germline loops: CDR1 SGHRS, CDR2 YFSETQ. The CDR3 consists of 14 residues. Trimming took off 3 bases at V and 8 bases at J, with 15 bases between the two ends. As DNA, the CDR3 is TGCGCCAGCAGCTCGGTAGCGGAAGTGGATGAGCAGTTCTTC. It is translated as CASSSVAEVDEQFF.

This clone has only a few counts. This sample also contains other DNA sequences that code for the same CDR3. This chain connects TRBV19 to TRBJ1-2; 9 positions agree with TRBD1. CDR1 is LNHDA, CDR2 SQIVND, per germline (reference sequence). The CDR3 is 15 amino acids. The junction had 6 bases not matched to a gene; V was cut back by 5 bases and J by 2 bases. CDR3 amino acids: CASSPQDRGNYGYTF. DNA for the CDR3: TGTGCCAGTAGTCCTCAGGACAGGGGAAACTATGGCTACACCTTC.

The rearrangement joins TRBV6-1 to TRBJ2-6; TRBD1 matches at 9 bases. There are 14 residues in the CDR3. Germline loops: CDR1 MNHNS, CDR2 SASEGT. The V and J ends lost 4 bases and 7 bases, in that order; junction bases with no gene match: 2. The CDR3 DNA reads TGTGCCAGCAGTGGGGGACAGGGTGCCAACGTCCTGACTTTC. It specifies CASSGGQGANVLTF.

This chain joins TRBV7-9 and TRBJ2-7; 8 nucleotides agree with TRBD1. Germline CDR1 and CDR2: SEHNR and FQNEAQ (reference sequence). The CDR3 length is 16 residues. V lost 3 bases and J lost 4; bases outside the gene matches: 11. The CDR3 is CASSFPGGPGAYEQYF. The CDR3 DNA sequence: TGTGCCAGCAGCTTCCCAGGGGGCCCTGGGGCTTACGAGCAGTACTTC. Full variable domain (rest looked up from reference TRBV7-9 and TRBJ2-7): DTGVSQNPRHKITKRGQNVTFRCDPISEHNRLYWYRQTLGQGPEFLTYFQNEAQLEKSRLLSDRFSAERPKGSFSTLEIQRTEQGDSAMYLCASSFPGGPGAYEQYFGPGTRLTVT.

This clone appeared once. The V call is TRBV6-1, the J call TRBJ2-7; D unclear. The CDR3 totals 14 residues. Trimming removed 4 bases from V and 2 bases from J, with 12 bases in between. CDR1 and CDR2 (germline): MNHNS, SASEGT. CDR3 residues: CASSARPEAYEQYF. As DNA, the CDR3 is TGTGCCAGCAGTGCTCGCCCTGAGGCCTACGAGCAGTACTTC.